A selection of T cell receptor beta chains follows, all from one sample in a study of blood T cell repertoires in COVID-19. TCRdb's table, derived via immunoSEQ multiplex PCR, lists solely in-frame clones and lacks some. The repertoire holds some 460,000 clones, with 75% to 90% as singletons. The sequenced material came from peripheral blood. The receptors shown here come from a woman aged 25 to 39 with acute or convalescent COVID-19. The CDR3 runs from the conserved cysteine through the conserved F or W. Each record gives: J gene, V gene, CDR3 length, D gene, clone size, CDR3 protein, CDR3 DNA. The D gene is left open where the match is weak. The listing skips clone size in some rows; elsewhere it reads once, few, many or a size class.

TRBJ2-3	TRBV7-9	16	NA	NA	CASSRAGQRLTDTQYF	TGTGCCAGCAGCCGGGCGGGACAGAGGTTAACAGATACGCAGTATTTT
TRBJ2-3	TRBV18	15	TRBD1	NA	CASSPGTGRTDTQYF	TGTGCCAGCTCACCTGGGACAGGGAGGACAGATACGCAGTATTTT
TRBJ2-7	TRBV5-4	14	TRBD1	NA	CASSLEGAAYEQYF	TGTGCCAGCAGCTTGGAGGGGGCAGCCTACGAGCAGTACTTC
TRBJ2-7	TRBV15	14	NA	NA	CATSNPPLAHEQYF	TGTGCCACCAGCAACCCACCACTAGCACACGAGCAGTACTTC
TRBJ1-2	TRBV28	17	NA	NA	CASSLGGGQELIYGYTF	TGTGCCAGCAGTTTGGGCGGGGGACAAGAACTAATTTATGGCTACACCTTC
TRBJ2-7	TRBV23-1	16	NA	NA	CASSQSDQVSSYEQYF	TGCGCCAGCAGTCAATCCGACCAGGTATCGTCCTACGAGCAGTACTTC
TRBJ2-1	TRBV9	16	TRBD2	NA	CASSVVSGGSYNEQFF	TGTGCCAGCAGCGTAGTTAGCGGGGGATCCTACAATGAGCAGTTCTTC
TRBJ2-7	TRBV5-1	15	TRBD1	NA	CASSSSGTGHYEQYF	TGCGCCAGCAGCTCTTCCGGGACAGGACACTACGAGCAGTACTTC
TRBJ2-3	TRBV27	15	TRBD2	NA	CASSPGTSVRDTQYF	TGTGCCAGCAGTCCAGGGACTAGCGTTCGGGATACGCAGTATTTT
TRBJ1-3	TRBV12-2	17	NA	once	CASRGRTGGSSGNTIYF	TGTGCAAGTCGCGGACGGACAGGGGGTTCATCAGGAAACACCATATATTTT
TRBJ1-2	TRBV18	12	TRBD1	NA	CASSQGAWGYTF	TGTGCCAGCTCACAGGGGGCATGGGGCTACACCTTC
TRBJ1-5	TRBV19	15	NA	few	CASSIGRGFNQPQHF	TGTGCCAGTAGTATCGGCCGAGGATTCAATCAGCCCCAGCATTTT
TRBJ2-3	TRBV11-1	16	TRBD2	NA	CASSLSGGRSTDTQYF	TGTGCCAGCAGCCTTAGCGGGGGGCGGAGCACAGATACGCAGTATTTT
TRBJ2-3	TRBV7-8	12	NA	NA	CASSPGLDTQYF	TGTGCCAGCAGCCCAGGACTTGATACGCAGTATTTT
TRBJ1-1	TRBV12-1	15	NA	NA	CASSHRDRGLAEAFF	TGTGCCAGCAGCCACCGGGACAGGGGGCTTGCTGAAGCTTTCTTT
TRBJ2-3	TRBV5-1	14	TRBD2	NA	CASSLDGTRNTQYF	TGCGCCAGCAGCTTGGACGGGACTAGAAATACGCAGTATTTT
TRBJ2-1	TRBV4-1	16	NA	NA	CASRGLGRASYNEQFF	TGCGCCAGTCGTGGGTTAGGGCGGGCCTCCTACAATGAGCAGTTCTTC
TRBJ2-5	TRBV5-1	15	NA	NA	CASSLVGGARETQYF	TGCGCCAGCAGCTTGGTAGGGGGAGCTCGTGAGACCCAGTACTTC
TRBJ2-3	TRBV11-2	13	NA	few	CASSLDRLDTQYF	TGTGCCAGCAGCTTAGATCGGTTAGATACGCAGTATTTT
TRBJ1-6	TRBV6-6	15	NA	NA	CASSYSTGYNSPLHF	TGTGCCAGCAGTTACTCGACAGGTTATAATTCACCCCTCCACTTT
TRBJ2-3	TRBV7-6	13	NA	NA	CASSLARADTQYF	TGTGCCAGCAGCTTAGCGAGGGCAGATACGCAGTATTTT
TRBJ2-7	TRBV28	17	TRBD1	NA	CASSLRGWSQGSKGQYF	TGTGCCAGCAGTTTGCGCGGTTGGTCACAGGGGAGCAAGGGGCAGTACTTC
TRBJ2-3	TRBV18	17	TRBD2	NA	CASSPRTGTSDTDTQYF	TGTGCCAGCTCACCACGCACCGGGACTAGCGACACAGATACGCAGTATTTT
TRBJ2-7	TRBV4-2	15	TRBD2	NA	CASSQGDGGAYEQYF	TGTGCCAGCAGCCAAGGTGACGGGGGGGCGTACGAGCAGTACTTC
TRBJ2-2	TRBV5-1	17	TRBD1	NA	CASRLSTGTVNTGELFF	TGCGCCAGCAGACTTAGCACCGGGACAGTGAACACCGGGGAGCTGTTTTTT
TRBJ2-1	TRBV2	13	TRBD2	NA	CASKTSGASEQFF	TGTGCCAGCAAAACTAGCGGGGCGAGTGAGCAGTTCTTC
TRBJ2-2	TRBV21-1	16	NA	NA	CASSKEDSANTGELFF	TGTGCCAGCAGCAAAGAAGACAGCGCGAACACCGGGGAGCTGTTTTTT
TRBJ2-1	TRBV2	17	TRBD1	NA	CASSEETRTGQGNEQFF	TGTGCCAGCAGTGAAGAGACCCGGACAGGCCAAGGCAATGAGCAGTTCTTC
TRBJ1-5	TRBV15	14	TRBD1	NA	CATSGDRRNQPQHF	TGTGCCACCAGCGGGGACAGGAGAAATCAGCCCCAGCATTTT